This T cell receptor (beta chain) was found in a study of CD8 T cells in ankylosing spondylitis. General observations from the study: Matched ankylosing spondylitis synovial fluid reportedly contained a significantly enriched population of disease-linked clones.

The CDR3 has 15 residues. V shed 0 bases and J shed 1 base, with 9 bases lying between them. Germline V gene sequence: CDR1 SGHTA, CDR2 FQGNSA. This clonotype was seen ten or more times. As yet, its antigen is unknown. MiXCR, run by TCRdb on the 5' RACE reads, gives a single entry per CDR3 protein. The profile shows 150,000 to 200,000 distinct CDR3 sequences, around a third of them singletons. Sequenced sample: synovial fluid, either unsorted or a sorted T cell fraction (not recorded which). This clonotype was sampled from a male donor with ankylosing spondylitis. This chain connects TRBV7-2 to TRBJ1-1; D gene ambiguous. CDR3 DNA: TGTGCCAGCAGCTTAGCCGCCAGATCGAACACTGAAGCTTTCTTT. Translating it yields CASSLAARSNTEAFF.